This paragraph reports one TCR beta chain. This clonotype was observed once. Which antigen it targets is not known. No qualities accompany the bases; no much larger clone lies one base away. The receptor library was made with 5' RACE. Sequencing was carried out with an Illumina HiSeq 2000. Template switching added a universal primer binding site, and the final cDNA carried a unique molecular identifier that allowed TCR cDNA molecules to be counted accurately. First-strand cDNA for TCR alpha and beta chains was synthesized from specific primers in the conserved constant-segment region. To control for contamination, each cDNA library was double barcoded with a SMART-Mk sample barcode plus Illumina barcodes. TruSeq adapter sequences along with Illumina sample barcodes were introduced in two successive PCR steps. Sequencing of the TCR alpha and beta cDNA libraries was done on the Illumina HiSeq platform using custom primers. The authors' pipeline ran thus. MiGEC was used to process raw reads and extract unique molecular identifiers, and MiXCR was used to find CDR3 positions. For each individual, recombination models were inferred using an EM algorithm with the repgenHMM and IGoR tools. The analysis of shared clonotypes was done with the tcR package in R, with sharing normalized by the product of cloneset sizes. Out-of-frame nonproductive sequences were analyzed to study raw recombination free of thymic and clonal selection effects. TCRdb redid the processing of the public reads, applying fastp at Q25 and MiXCR, and retained in-frame beta chains. Identical CDR3 proteins give one entry, which carries the most common genes and DNA. V and J calls and clone size were set by TCRdb, not the authors. In all, the sample holds approximately 1.8 million distinct CDR3 sequences, and 25% to 35% of those were seen once. The ten largest account for over 0.25% of the sample.

The data are from a study of identical twins listed by TCRdb under 2016. About the full investigation: TCR alpha and beta repertoires from monozygotic twins, unrelated adults of various ages and cord blood were deep-sequenced to test whether fetal clonotypes persist. To rule out contamination, the twin experiments were replicated at different times with different library preparation protocols. The paper's findings and limits, for the study overall: Out-of-frame TCR alpha sequences shared between twins showed an excess of low generation-probability sequences compared with coincidental sharing between unrelated individuals. Recombination models systematically underestimated out-of-frame TCR alpha sharing in monozygotic twins but agreed with sharing between unrelated individuals. Because the same donors could not be followed over many years, the conclusions relied on cross-sectional statistical analysis. Zero-insertion analyses could be partly confounded by invariant T cells such as MAIT and iNKT, though diverse VJ usage argued against such confounding for most clonotypes. Abundant cord blood beta clonotypes had fewer insertions, young adult naive repertoires showed a similar but weaker trend, and memory repertoires showed no such trend. Excess twin sharing in beta out-of-frame sequences was weaker because fewer shared sequences lowered the signal-to-noise ratio.

From the germline V gene (reference sequence), CDR1 is LGHDT and CDR2 is YNNKEL. The CDR3 measures 14 amino acids from cysteine to phenylalanine. Just CDR3 DNA is preserved here, 42 bases in frame from base 1. V sheds 6 bases and J sheds 0 bases, leaving 11 bases between their ends. Every donor was a healthy Caucasian. The receptor was isolated from a newborn girl in good health. The chain employs TRBV3-1 and TRBJ1-1; TRBD1 might be the D gene, on 6 matching bases. The sample taken for sequencing was cord blood. This receptor carries the CDR3 CASRREGVNTEAFF. The sequence in DNA is TGTGCCAGCAGACGCGAGGGGGTGAACACTGAAGCTTTCTTT.